This T cell receptor beta chain was observed in a study of T cells of healthy individuals. Per the germline V gene, CDR1 is DFQATT and CDR2 is SNEGSKA (reference sequence). V shed 8 bases and J shed 7 bases, with 11 bases lying between them. The CDR3 contains 10 residues. TCRdb fed the 5' RACE reads into MiXCR, producing one record per CDR3 protein. Among about 96,000 distinct CDR3 sequences listed, about 16% were seen once. The sequence came from a human donor in good health. The chain couples TRBV20-1 to TRBJ2-5; D is ambiguous. CDR3 in amino acids: CSSSLGTQYF. The CDR3 coding sequence is TGCAGTTCCTCACTGGGGACCCAGTACTTC.